This T cell receptor beta chain is from a study of cytomegalovirus exposure and HLA in healthy donors. Findings and limits, study-wide: The investigators catalogued 150 to 200 TCR beta chains as cytomegalovirus-associated. Researchers reported that a few CMV-associated chains were confirmed in vitro as CMV antigen-specific.

The donors were in the approximately 120-subject validation cohort; that cohort was separate from the roughly 620-subject first cohort. This CDR3 has 15 residues. With 5 bases removed from V and 0 bases from J, the gap between germline ends came to 14 bases. Germline assignment: CDR1 MNHEY and CDR2 SMNVEV (reference sequence). Points on this clone: As yet, its antigen is unknown.

Data came from immunoSEQ multiplex PCR; TCRdb stores just in-frame clones and leaves some out. This sample has about 140,000 clones, with just under 85% found just once. The TCR was taken from a man aged 30 to 39 in good health and CMV-seropositive. The chain has TRBV27 and TRBJ2-7; D gene ambiguous. Sequenced material: PBMCs. The CDR3 DNA reads as TGTGCCAGCAGTCCTATCCTCGTTGGCTCCTACGAGCAGTACTTC. Amino acid sequence: CASSPILVGSYEQYF.